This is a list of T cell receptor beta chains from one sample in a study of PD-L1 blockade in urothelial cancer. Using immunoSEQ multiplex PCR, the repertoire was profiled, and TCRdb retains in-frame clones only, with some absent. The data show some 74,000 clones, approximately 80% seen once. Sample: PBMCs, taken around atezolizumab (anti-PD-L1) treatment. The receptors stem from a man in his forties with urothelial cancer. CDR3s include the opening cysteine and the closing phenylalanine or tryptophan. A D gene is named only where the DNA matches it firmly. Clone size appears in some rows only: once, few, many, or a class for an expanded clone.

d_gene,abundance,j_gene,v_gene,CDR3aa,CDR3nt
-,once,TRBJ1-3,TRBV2,CASPSAGGPGISGNTIYF,TGTGCCAGCCCCTCGGCCGGGGGGCCGGGAATCTCTGGAAACACCATATATTTT
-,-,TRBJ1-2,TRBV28,CASTLAGEGYTF,TGTGCCAGCACCTTAGCAGGGGAAGGCTACACCTTC
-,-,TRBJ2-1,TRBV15,CATSRVLMGTEQFF,TGTGCCACCAGCAGAGTTCTGATGGGCACTGAGCAGTTCTTC
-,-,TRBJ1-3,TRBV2,CSLSSGNTIYF,TGTTCCCTGAGCTCTGGAAACACCATATATTTT
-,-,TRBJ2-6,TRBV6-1,CASIRSGANVLTF,TGTGCCAGCATTAGATCTGGGGCCAACGTCCTGACTTTC
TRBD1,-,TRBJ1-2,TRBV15,CATSRDRAGLGYTF,TGTGCCACCAGCCGAGACAGGGCAGGGCTTGGCTACACCTTC
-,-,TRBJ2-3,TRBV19,CASSMEAGSTDTQYF,TGTGCCAGTAGTATGGAGGCGGGGAGCACAGATACGCAGTATTTT
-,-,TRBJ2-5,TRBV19,CASSEAAGETQYF,TGTGCCAGTAGTGAGGCAGCGGGAGAGACCCAGTACTTC
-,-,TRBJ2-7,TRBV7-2,CASSLKNGSGEQYF,TGTGCCAGCAGCTTAAAGAACGGGTCGGGGGAGCAGTACTTC
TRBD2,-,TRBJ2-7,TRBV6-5,CASSSGTSGSYEQYF,TGTGCCAGCAGTTCCGGGACTAGCGGGAGTTACGAGCAGTACTTC
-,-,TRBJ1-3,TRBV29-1,CSVEGLSGNTIYF,TGCAGCGTTGAAGGTTTGTCGGGAAACACCATATATTTT
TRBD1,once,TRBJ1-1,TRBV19,CASSGTAKNTEAFF,TGTGCCAGTAGCGGGACAGCGAAGAACACTGAAGCTTTCTTT
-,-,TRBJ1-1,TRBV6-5,CASSIGQGKAFF,TGTGCCAGCAGTATCGGACAAGGCAAGGCTTTCTTT
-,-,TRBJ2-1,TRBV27,CASSFTGLSYNEQFF,TGTGCCAGCAGTTTCACGGGACTTTCCTACAATGAGCAGTTCTTC
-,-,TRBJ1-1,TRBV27,CASSPYGTRGEAFF,TGTGCCAGCAGTCCCTACGGGACAAGGGGTGAAGCTTTCTTT
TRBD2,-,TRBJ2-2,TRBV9,CASSATSGPNTGELFF,TGTGCCAGCAGCGCGACTAGCGGTCCGAACACCGGGGAGCTGTTTTTT
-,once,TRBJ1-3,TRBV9,CASSVAWGQMSGNTIYF,TGTGCCAGCAGCGTAGCTTGGGGGCAGATGTCTGGAAACACCATATATTTT
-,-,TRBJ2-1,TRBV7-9,CASTAEDNEQFF,TGTGCCAGCACCGCCGAGGACAATGAGCAGTTCTTC
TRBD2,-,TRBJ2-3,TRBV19,CASSGLAGGADTQYF,TGTGCCAGTAGTGGACTAGCGGGAGGCGCAGATACGCAGTATTTT
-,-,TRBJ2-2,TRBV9,CASSPHSRGNGELFF,TGTGCCAGCAGCCCCCATTCCAGGGGAAACGGGGAGCTGTTTTTT
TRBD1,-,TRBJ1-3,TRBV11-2,CASTNIRDRTDTIYF,TGTGCCAGCACCAATATTCGGGACAGGACGGACACCATATATTTT
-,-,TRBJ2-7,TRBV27,CASSIIHGYEQYF,TGTGCCAGCAGCATTATCCACGGCTACGAGCAGTACTTC
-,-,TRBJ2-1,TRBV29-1,CSVGPPASIRNEQFF,TGCAGCGTTGGGCCCCCCGCTAGCATACGGAATGAGCAGTTCTTC
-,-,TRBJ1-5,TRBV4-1,CASSQVGDGGRPQHF,TGCGCCAGCAGCCAAGTTGGGGACGGGGGGCGGCCCCAGCATTTT
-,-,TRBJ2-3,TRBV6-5,CASRPQRDTDTQYF,TGTGCCAGCAGACCCCAGCGGGACACGGATACGCAGTATTTT
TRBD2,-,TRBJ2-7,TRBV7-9,CASSLGAGLPYEQYF,TGTGCCAGCAGCTTAGGAGCGGGACTACCTTACGAGCAGTACTTC
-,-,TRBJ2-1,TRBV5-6,CASSLGAEYNEQFF,TGTGCCAGCAGCTTGGGAGCGGAGTACAATGAGCAGTTCTTC
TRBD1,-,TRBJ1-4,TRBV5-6,CASSLLRDRAGEKLFF,TGTGCCAGCAGCTTATTGCGGGACAGAGCCGGTGAAAAACTGTTTTTT
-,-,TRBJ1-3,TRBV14,CASSPRVGGNTIYF,TGTGCCAGCAGCCCCCGGGTTGGAGGAAACACCATATATTTT
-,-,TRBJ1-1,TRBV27,CASSPRVNTEAFF,TGTGCCAGCAGTCCCAGGGTGAACACTGAAGCTTTCTTT
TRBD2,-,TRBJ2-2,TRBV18,CASSVTSGSSNTGELFF,TGTGCCAGCTCAGTGACTAGCGGGAGTTCGAACACCGGGGAGCTGTTTTTT
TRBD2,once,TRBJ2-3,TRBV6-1,CASSDTSGITDTQYF,TGTGCCAGCAGTGATACTAGCGGGATAACAGATACGCAGTATTTT
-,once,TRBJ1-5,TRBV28,CASGGGPRGSNQPQHF,TGTGCCAGCGGGGGGGGCCCGCGAGGGAGCAATCAGCCCCAGCATTTT
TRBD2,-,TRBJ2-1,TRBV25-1,CASSPGGGEQFF,TGTGCCAGCAGTCCGGGAGGGGGTGAGCAGTTCTTC
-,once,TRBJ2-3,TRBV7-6,CASSLEGLVVDTQYF,TGTGCCAGCAGCTTAGAAGGACTTGTGGTTGATACGCAGTATTTT
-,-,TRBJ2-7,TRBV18,CASSPPTAGRDEQYF,TGTGCCAGCTCACCACCGACAGCTGGTCGGGACGAGCAGTACTTC
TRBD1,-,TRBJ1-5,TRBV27,CASSPGQGGPSNQPQHF,TGTGCCAGCAGTCCGGGACAGGGAGGGCCTAGCAATCAGCCCCAGCATTTT
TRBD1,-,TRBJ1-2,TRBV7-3,CASSLTGGDSAGGYTF,TGTGCCAGCAGCTTAACAGGGGGCGATTCCGCGGGGGGCTACACCTTC
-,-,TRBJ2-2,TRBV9,CASSAQGRAGELFF,TGTGCCAGCAGCGCCCAGGGGAGGGCCGGGGAGCTGTTTTTT
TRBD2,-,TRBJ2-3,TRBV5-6,CASSLPTSGRPRGDTQYF,TGTGCCAGCAGCTTGCCCACTAGCGGGAGGCCGCGCGGGGATACGCAGTATTTT
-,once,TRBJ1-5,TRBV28,CASSLEPENQPQHF,TGTGCCAGCAGTTTAGAACCTGAGAATCAGCCCCAGCATTTT
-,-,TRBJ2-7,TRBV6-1,CASSAEPSRSHEQYF,TGTGCCAGCAGTGCCGAACCCAGCCGGAGTCACGAGCAGTACTTC
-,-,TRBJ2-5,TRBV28,CASTKISRWEEETQYF,TGTGCCAGCACCAAAATTTCCAGGTGGGAGGAAGAGACCCAGTACTTC
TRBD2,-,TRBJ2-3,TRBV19,CASSTTGLAGGLDTQYF,TGTGCCAGTAGTACCACGGGATTAGCGGGAGGGCTGGATACGCAGTATTTT
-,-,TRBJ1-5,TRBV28,CASSFRGQGNQPQHF,TGTGCCAGCAGTTTTCGGGGCCAGGGGAATCAGCCCCAGCATTTT
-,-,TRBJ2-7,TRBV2,CASSGGGAGGLYEQYF,TGTGCCAGCAGTGGGGGTGGGGCAGGGGGACTTTACGAGCAGTACTTC